Presented here are 28 T cell receptor beta chains from one specimen sequenced in a study of blood T cell repertoires in COVID-19. Some clones are missing from TCRdb's copy, which holds only in-frame ones; the method was immunoSEQ multiplex PCR. The data show some 220,000 clones, around 80% seen once. What was sequenced was peripheral blood. The receptors derive from a woman aged 70-85 years with acute or convalescent COVID-19.

The gene calls are TRBV14 and TRBJ1-6; possibly TRBD1 for D (5 bases). CDR1 SGHDN and CDR2 FVKESK come from the germline V gene. With 2 bases removed from V and 15 bases from J, the gap between germline ends came to 14 bases. This CDR3 has 13 residues. The CDR3 protein is CASSQNFDRLLHF. Written as DNA, the CDR3 is TGTGCCAGCAGCCAAAACTTCGACAGACTCCTCCACTTT.

V and J are TRBV2 and TRBJ2-6; tentatively, D is TRBD1 (6 bases). The V end lost 6 bases, the J end lost 4 bases, and 19 bases lay between the germline ends. This CDR3 contains 17 residues. The V gene's germline CDR1 is SNHLY and CDR2 FYNNEI. As DNA, the CDR3 is TGTGCCAGCAGAGGGGGTGGCGGGTCCCTCGGGGCCAACGTCCTGACTTTC. This sequence encodes CASRGGGGSLGANVLTF.

The genes are TRBV10-3 and TRBJ2-1, with 7 bases identical to TRBD1. CDR3 length: 15 residues. Per germline, CDR1 ENHRY and CDR2 SYGVKD. The junction had 8 bases not matched to a gene; V was cut back by 9 bases and J by 0 bases. CDR3 nucleotides: TGTGCCATAAAGACAGGGTTGAGCTCCTACAATGAGCAGTTCTTC. Its translation is CAIKTGLSSYNEQFF.

V usage is TRBV6-5 and J usage is TRBJ1-2; D is undetermined. Trimming shortened V by 0 bases and J by 7 bases, and 12 bases separated the two germline ends. The CDR3 runs 14 residues. CDR1 and CDR2 from the germline V gene are MNHEY and SVGAGI. In DNA, the CDR3 is TGTGCCAGCAGTTACTCGATAATTGGCTCTGGCTACACCTTC. Encoded protein: CASSYSIIGSGYTF.

The chain recombines TRBV10-2 with TRBJ2-7; 10 bases fit TRBD1. Losses at the gene ends were 4 bases for V and 4 bases for J; bases not matched to a gene: 7. Per germline, CDR1 WSHSY and CDR2 SAAADI. CDR3 length: 15 amino acids. The CDR3 sequence is CASSGLGTGAYEQYF. The CDR3 DNA follows: TGCGCCAGCAGTGGGCTGGGGACAGGGGCGTACGAGCAGTACTTC.

This chain joins TRBV27 and TRBJ2-5; D might be TRBD1 (5 bases). The CDR3 consists of 15 residues. Deletions cut 2 bases from V and 2 bases from J, with 12 bases between. Germline V lookup: CDR1 MNHEY, CDR2 SMNVEV (reference sequence). CDR3: CASSLNPRAQETQYF. In DNA form, the CDR3 reads TGTGCCAGCAGTTTAAACCCCAGGGCGCAAGAGACCCAGTACTTC.

This clone was counted between two and nine times. The chain joins TRBV6-6 to TRBJ2-7; 7 nucleotides match TRBD1. Looked up from germline, CDR1 is MNHNY and CDR2 is SVGAGI (reference sequence). The CDR3 extends over 14 amino acids. J was trimmed by 6 bases and V by 4 bases; bases with no gene match: 9. The CDR3 coding sequence is TGTGCCAGCAGTTCCGGACAGGAGCGAGGCGAGCAGTACGTC. Residues: CASSSGQERGEQYV.

The chain uses TRBV10-2 and TRBJ2-1; 11 bases align to TRBD2. Germline V gene sequence: CDR1 WSHSY, CDR2 SAAADI. V was clipped by 7 bases and J by 5 bases; unmatched bases: 4. This CDR3 region has 14 residues. CDR3 nucleotides: TGCGCCAGCACTTTAGCGGGGGGGAACAATGAGCAGTTCTTC. Its translation is CASTLAGGNNEQFF.

The chain recombines TRBV18 with TRBJ2-6; 8 bases match TRBD1. The V gene end was trimmed by 3 bases and the J gene end by 3 bases; junction bases not matched to a gene: 10. CDR3 length equals 18 residues. Germline-derived CDR1 and CDR2 are KGHSH and LQKENI. The CDR3 spells CASSPRDRLYFGANVLTF. The CDR3 bases are TGTGCCAGCTCACCTAGGGACAGGTTGTACTTTGGGGCCAACGTCCTGACTTTC.

The genes are TRBV12-3 or TRBV12-4 and TRBJ1-1, with unresolved D. The CDR3 is made up of 12 amino acids. V gave up 7 bases and J gave up 2 bases, with 8 bases separating them. CDR3 sequence (DNA): TGTGCCAGCACTTACAGCAACACTGAAGCTTTCTTT. Translation: CASTYSNTEAFF.

Turning to this clone: One end of the junction varies from germline; a read error may be responsible. The CDR3 loop reads CASSSSLGTYDF. CDR3 bases: TGTGCCAGCAGCTCCTCCCTCGGGACATACGACTTT. The chain has TRBV7-9 and TRBJ1-4; D is possibly TRBD1 (6 bases). The germline CDR1 and CDR2 sequences are SEHNR and FQNEAQ (reference sequence). This CDR3 region has 12 residues.

J is TRBJ2-5 and V is TRBV29-1; 12 bases are shared with TRBD2. V shed 4 bases, J shed 4 bases, and the junction held 7 bases outside the gene matches. There are 15 residues in the CDR3. Per the germline V gene, CDR1 is SQVTM and CDR2 is ANQGSEA. CDR3 nucleotide sequence: TGCAGCGTTGGACTAGCGGGGGCGATCTCAGAGACCCAGTACTTC. It encodes CSVGLAGAISETQYF.

This clone was seen a handful of times. The rearrangement uses TRBV30 and TRBJ2-1; 7 positions match TRBD1. Trimming removed 0 bases from V and 7 bases from J; junction bases left unmatched: 18. The CDR3 consists of 18 residues. CDR1 and CDR2 (germline): GTSNPN, SVGIG (reference sequence). The CDR3 spells CAWSVLGRGTGRANEQFF. The CDR3 DNA reads as TGTGCCTGGAGTGTACTGGGCAGGGGGACCGGGCGGGCGAATGAGCAGTTCTTC.

The rearrangement links TRBV2 to TRBJ2-3; possibly TRBD2 for D (5 bases). Trimming left V 7 bases short and J 3 bases short, with 11 bases between. Per the germline V gene, CDR1 is SNHLY and CDR2 is FYNNEI. The length of the CDR3 is 13 residues. This CDR3 is CASILERTDTQYF. CDR3 sequence (DNA): TGTGCCAGCATTCTTGAGCGGACAGATACGCAGTATTTT.

The chain carries TRBV5-4 and TRBJ2-7; 9 bases agree with TRBD2. The CDR3 spans 13 residues. After removal of 3 bases from V and 7 bases from J, the junction contained 5 bases not matched to a gene. The germline V gene encodes CDR1 SGHNT and CDR2 YYREEE (reference sequence). For the CDR3, the DNA is TGTGCCAGCAGCTATGACAGCGGGGGGGAGCAGTACGTC. Amino acids: CASSYDSGGEQYV.

This rearrangement joins TRBV6-2 or TRBV6-3 to TRBJ2-1; D remains unclear. V was shortened by 4 bases and J by 4 bases, with 8 bases between the two germline ends. This CDR3 is 13 amino acids long. CDR1 is MNHEY and CDR2 is SVGEGT in the germline V gene. CDR3 sequence: CASSLTPYNEQFF. CDR3 in DNA: TGTGCCAGCAGTTTGACTCCTTACAATGAGCAGTTCTTC.

A word on this clone: The same CDR3 arises from other DNA sequences in this sample as well. V gene TRBV24-1 combines with J gene TRBJ2-2; 9 bases line up with TRBD1. The germline CDR1 and CDR2 sequences are KGHDR and SFDVKD. CDR3 length: 13 amino acids. V lost 7 bases to trimming and J lost 5 bases; unmatched junction nucleotides: 1. CDR3 in DNA: TGTGCCACCAGGACAGGGGGAACCGGGGAGCTGTTTTTT. It translates to CATRTGGTGELFF.

The V call is TRBV2, the J call TRBJ1-6; TRBD1 might be the D (6 bases). Germline-derived CDR1 and CDR2 are SNHLY and FYNNEI. This CDR3 is 16 amino acids long. V was trimmed by 4 bases and J by 5 bases, leaving 15 bases between them. CDR3 residues: CASSGEGGGNNSPLHF. CDR3 nucleotide sequence: TGTGCCAGCAGTGGGGAAGGGGGGGGAAATAATTCACCCCTCCACTTT.

About this clone itself: Other DNA sequences in this sample translate to the same CDR3. The DNA of the CDR3 is TGTGCCAGCAGTTTAGCCAGCTCCTACGAGCAGTACTTC. Protein: CASSLASSYEQYF. The chain carries TRBV12-3 or TRBV12-4 and TRBJ2-7; unclear D gene. Trimming shortened V by 0 bases and J by 0 bases, and 3 bases separated the two germline ends. There are 13 residues in the CDR3.

The chain's CDR3 is CASSPLMNTEAFF. DNA of the CDR3: TGTGCCAGCAGCCCCCTTATGAACACTGAAGCTTTCTTT. The chain carries TRBV7-2 and TRBJ1-1; D remains unclear. Trimming took off 5 bases at V and 0 bases at J, with 7 bases between the two ends. Per germline, CDR1 SGHTA and CDR2 FQGNSA. The CDR3 runs 13 residues.

This clone has more than one count but fewer than ten. The CDR3 reads CASSLSEVADTIYF. DNA of the CDR3: TGTGCCAGCAGCCTCTCGGAGGTCGCAGACACCATATATTTT. V usage is TRBV9 and J usage is TRBJ1-3; the D is unclear. The CDR3 consists of 14 residues. Germline V gene data show CDR1 as SGDLS and CDR2 as YYNGEE. V was clipped by 4 bases and J by 8 bases, with 16 bases between them. The full variable domain, completed using reference TRBV9 and TRBJ1-3, is DSGVTQTPKHLITATGQRVTLRCSPRSGDLSVYWYQQSLDQGLQFLIQYYNGEERAKGNILERFSAQQFPDLHSELNLSSLELGDSALYFCASSLSEVADTIYFGEGSWLTVV.

The V and J genes are TRBV5-1 and TRBJ2-1; D possibly corresponds to TRBD1 (5 bases). The CDR3 totals 15 residues. Germline lookup yields CDR1 SGHRS and CDR2 YFSETQ. V gave up 7 bases and J gave up 7 bases, with 21 bases separating them. The CDR3 reads CASRSSQGKGNEQFF. The CDR3 region has the DNA TGCGCCAGCCGCTCGTCCCAGGGTAAGGGGAATGAGCAGTTCTTC.

The chain recombines TRBV7-8 with TRBJ1-2; D is uncertain. CDR1 is SGHVS, CDR2 FQNEAQ, per germline. Trimming left V 2 bases short and J 3 bases short, with 7 bases between. The CDR3 runs 13 residues. DNA for the CDR3: TGTGCCAGCAGCTTAATTTCAGACTATGGCTACACCTTC. This codes for CASSLISDYGYTF.

The genes are TRBV6-5 and TRBJ1-3; a possible D gene is TRBD1 (6 bases). This CDR3 region has 14 residues. With 8 bases removed from V and 1 base from J, the gap between germline ends came to 12 bases. Germline CDR1 and CDR2: MNHEY and SVGAGI. The CDR3 DNA sequence: TGTGCCAGCCAACAGGGAAGATCTGGAAACACCATATATTTT. It yields the protein CASQQGRSGNTIYF.

Note on this clone: The sample holds other DNA sequences that translate to the same CDR3. The rearrangement uses TRBV19 and TRBJ2-5, with TRBD2 matching 7 bases. The V gene end was trimmed by 3 bases and the J gene end by 5 bases; junction bases not matched to a gene: 6. The CDR3 extends over 14 amino acids. CDR1 is LNHDA and CDR2 is SQIVND in the germline V gene (reference sequence). The CDR3 region is CASSIGGKGETQYF. The CDR3 DNA sequence: TGTGCCAGTAGTATCGGGGGGAAGGGGGAGACCCAGTACTTC.

This clone was recorded once. The gene calls are TRBV12-1 and TRBJ2-7; the D call TRBD2 from the table was never checked on the DNA. TRBV12-1 is a pseudogene. The CDR3 runs to 14 residues. CDR3: CANRRLADSYEQYF. The CDR3 DNA reads as TGTGCCAACCGTCGTCTGGCGGACTCCTACGAGCAGTACTTC.

This chain connects TRBV3-1 (or the pseudogene TRBV3-2) to TRBJ2-1; 9 nucleotides align to TRBD2. Looked up from germline, CDR1 is LGHDT and CDR2 is YNNKEL (reference sequence). The J segment lost 8 bases and the V segment lost 7 bases, leaving 6 bases of the junction unmatched. The CDR3 is made up of 13 amino acids. The CDR3 bases are TGTGCCAGCACCGCGGGGGGGCGACATGAGCAGTTCTTC. Its translation: CASTAGGRHEQFF.

The chain joins TRBV3-1 (or the pseudogene TRBV3-2) to TRBJ2-3; D perhaps matches TRBD1 (6 bases). The CDR3 runs to 15 residues. From germline, CDR1 is LGHDT and CDR2 YNNKEL (reference sequence). Trimming removed 4 bases at V and 0 bases at J, with 11 bases between. The CDR3 sequence: CASSRQAASTDTQYF. The CDR3 DNA reads as TGTGCCAGCAGCCGACAGGCGGCTAGCACAGATACGCAGTATTTT.